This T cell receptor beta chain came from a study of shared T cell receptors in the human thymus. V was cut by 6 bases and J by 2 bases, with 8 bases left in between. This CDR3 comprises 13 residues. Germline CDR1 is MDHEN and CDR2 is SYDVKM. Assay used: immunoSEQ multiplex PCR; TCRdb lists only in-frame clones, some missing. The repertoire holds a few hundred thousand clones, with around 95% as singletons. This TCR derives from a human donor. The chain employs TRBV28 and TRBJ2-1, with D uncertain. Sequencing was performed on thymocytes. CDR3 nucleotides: TGTGCCAGCAGCCGCCCGACCTACAATGAGCAGTTCTTC. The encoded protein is CASSRPTYNEQFF. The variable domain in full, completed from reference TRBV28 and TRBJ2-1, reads DVKVTQSSRYLVKRTGEKVFLECVQDMDHENMFWYRQDPGLGLRLIYFSYDVKMKEKGDIPEGYSVSREKKERFSLILESASTNQTSMYLCASSRPTYNEQFFGPGTRLTVL.